The rows below give T cell receptor beta chains drawn from one sample of a study of regulatory T cells in long-lasting Graves disease. One entry per CDR3 protein results from TCRdb running MiXCR on the multiplex PCR reads. The table has hundreds of thousands of distinct CDR3 sequences, 15% to 20% seen once. These data also featured in a second study, about T cells in Graves' hyperthyroidism and ophthalmopathy.

The specimen was peripheral blood mononuclear cells (PBMCs), collected at new diagnosis, from a patient treated with antithyroid drugs. The receptors come from a woman aged 25 to 45 with Graves disease. The CDR3 runs from the conserved cysteine through the conserved F or W. Each record gives: V gene, clone size, J gene, D gene, CDR3 protein, CDR3 DNA. A D gene is named only where the DNA matches it firmly. The size field is filled for only some rows; it gives once, few, many or a size class.

V gene: TRBV20-1; clone size: few; J gene: TRBJ2-4; D gene: .; CDR3 protein: CSTIGLAKNIQYF; CDR3 DNA: TGCAGTACCATTGGGTTAGCCAAAAACATTCAGTACTTC
V gene: TRBV24-1; clone size: .; J gene: TRBJ2-1; D gene: .; CDR3 protein: CATSFGRTNNEQFF; CDR3 DNA: TGTGCCACCTCTTTCGGCAGAACTAACAATGAGCAGTTCTTC
V gene: TRBV7-8; clone size: many; J gene: TRBJ1-1; D gene: TRBD1; CDR3 protein: CASSFTGDRNTEAFF; CDR3 DNA: TGTGCCAGCAGCTTTACAGGGGATCGGAACACTGAAGCTTTCTTT
V gene: TRBV7-2; clone size: many; J gene: TRBJ2-1; D gene: TRBD2; CDR3 protein: CASSPLAGVEQFF; CDR3 DNA: TGTGCCAGCAGCCCCTTAGCGGGAGTTGAGCAGTTCTTC
V gene: TRBV3-1; clone size: .; J gene: TRBJ1-6; D gene: .; CDR3 protein: CASREGATYNSPLHF; CDR3 DNA: TGTGCCAGCAGAGAAGGGGCGACCTATAATTCACCCCTCCACTTT
V gene: TRBV12-3/TRBV12-4; clone size: many; J gene: TRBJ2-7; D gene: TRBD1; CDR3 protein: CASSPGTGGGRRYEQYF; CDR3 DNA: TGTGCCAGCAGCCCCGGGACAGGGGGCGGTAGGAGGTACGAGCAGTACTTC
V gene: TRBV20-1; clone size: .; J gene: TRBJ1-2; D gene: .; CDR3 protein: CSASPPGIKYGYTF; CDR3 DNA: TGCAGTGCTAGTCCCCCGGGCATAAAGTATGGCTACACCTTC
V gene: TRBV5-1; clone size: few; J gene: TRBJ2-7; D gene: .; CDR3 protein: CASSLQVGVYYEQYF; CDR3 DNA: TGCGCCAGCAGCTTGCAGGTTGGGGTTTATTACGAGCAGTACTTC
V gene: TRBV12-3/TRBV12-4; clone size: many; J gene: TRBJ1-5; D gene: .; CDR3 protein: CASSPQGVAADQPQHF; CDR3 DNA: TGTGCCAGCAGTCCCCAGGGTGTTGCGGCGGATCAGCCCCAGCATTTT
V gene: TRBV10-3; clone size: few; J gene: TRBJ2-7; D gene: TRBD2; CDR3 protein: CAISDLWPSGRAGYEQYF; CDR3 DNA: TGTGCCATCAGTGACCTCTGGCCTAGCGGGAGGGCCGGCTACGAGCAGTACTTC
V gene: TRBV7-2; clone size: many; J gene: TRBJ2-7; D gene: TRBD2; CDR3 protein: CASSLVAGDYEQYF; CDR3 DNA: TGTGCCAGCAGCTTAGTAGCGGGAGACTACGAGCAGTACTTC
V gene: TRBV5-6; clone size: few; J gene: TRBJ2-7; D gene: .; CDR3 protein: CASSLGGAHEQYF; CDR3 DNA: TGTGCCAGCAGCTTAGGCGGGGCCCACGAGCAGTACTTC
V gene: TRBV7-9; clone size: .; J gene: TRBJ2-2; D gene: .; CDR3 protein: CASSYQGGTGEPFF; CDR3 DNA: TGTGCCAGCAGCTATCAGGGTGGCACCGGGGAGCCGTTTTTT
V gene: TRBV27; clone size: many; J gene: TRBJ1-2; D gene: .; CDR3 protein: CASSRHRDAEYGYTF; CDR3 DNA: TGTGCCAGCAGTCGTCACAGGGATGCGGAATATGGCTACACCTTC
V gene: TRBV27; clone size: .; J gene: TRBJ2-1; D gene: TRBD2; CDR3 protein: CASSRGTSGGGNEQFF; CDR3 DNA: TGTGCCAGCAGCCGGGGGACTAGCGGAGGAGGCAATGAGCAGTTCTTC
V gene: TRBV7-3; clone size: many; J gene: TRBJ2-5; D gene: TRBD2; CDR3 protein: CASSPPSREGRETQYF; CDR3 DNA: TGTGCCAGCAGCCCACCCTCGCGGGAGGGCCGGGAGACCCAGTACTTC
V gene: TRBV2; clone size: many; J gene: TRBJ1-5; D gene: .; CDR3 protein: CASSSGPVQPQHF; CDR3 DNA: TGTGCCAGCAGTTCGGGCCCCGTCCAGCCCCAGCATTTT
V gene: TRBV12-3/TRBV12-4; clone size: few; J gene: TRBJ2-5; D gene: TRBD1; CDR3 protein: CASSFSGTGGNQKKQETQYF; CDR3 DNA: TGTGCCAGCAGTTTTTCTGGGACAGGGGGCAACCAAAAAAAGCAAGAGACCCAGTACTTC
V gene: TRBV3-1; clone size: few; J gene: TRBJ1-3; D gene: .; CDR3 protein: CASSQGRALSGNTIYF; CDR3 DNA: TGTGCCAGCAGCCAAGGGAGGGCGTTGTCTGGAAACACCATATATTTT
V gene: TRBV24-1; clone size: many; J gene: TRBJ1-5; D gene: .; CDR3 protein: CATSLGGHNQPQHF; CDR3 DNA: TGTGCCACCAGCCTTGGGGGCCACAATCAGCCCCAGCATTTT
V gene: TRBV6-2/TRBV6-3; clone size: many; J gene: TRBJ2-2; D gene: TRBD1; CDR3 protein: CASRHGTGGSGELFF; CDR3 DNA: TGTGCCAGCAGGCACGGGACAGGGGGATCCGGGGAGCTGTTTTTT
V gene: TRBV11-2; clone size: many; J gene: TRBJ2-7; D gene: TRBD2; CDR3 protein: CASSVSGKSSYEQYF; CDR3 DNA: TGTGCCAGCAGCGTTAGCGGGAAGAGCTCCTACGAGCAGTACTTC
V gene: TRBV6-1; clone size: many; J gene: TRBJ2-7; D gene: .; CDR3 protein: CASRTDVVKRYEQYF; CDR3 DNA: TGTGCCAGCAGGACGGACGTGGTGAAGCGCTACGAGCAGTACTTC
V gene: TRBV28; clone size: many; J gene: TRBJ2-1; D gene: .; CDR3 protein: CASKIRDEQFF; CDR3 DNA: TGTGCCAGCAAAATCAGGGATGAGCAGTTCTTC
V gene: TRBV5-1; clone size: many; J gene: TRBJ1-1; D gene: .; CDR3 protein: CASSLRPFDDTEAFF; CDR3 DNA: TGCGCCAGCAGCTTGCGCCCTTTTGACGATACTGAAGCTTTCTTT
V gene: TRBV24-1; clone size: once; J gene: TRBJ2-5; D gene: .; CDR3 protein: CATGAPQETQYF; CDR3 DNA: TGTGCCACCGGTGCGCCGCAAGAGACCCAGTACTTC
V gene: TRBV12-3/TRBV12-4; clone size: many; J gene: TRBJ1-5; D gene: TRBD1; CDR3 protein: CASSSGQGSGQPQHF; CDR3 DNA: TGTGCCAGCAGTTCGGGACAGGGATCGGGGCAGCCCCAGCATTTT
V gene: TRBV6-1; clone size: .; J gene: TRBJ2-5; D gene: .; CDR3 protein: CASSRHGQQQETQYF; CDR3 DNA: TGTGCCAGCAGTAGACATGGACAACAACAAGAGACCCAGTACTTC
V gene: TRBV20-1; clone size: many; J gene: TRBJ2-1; D gene: TRBD1; CDR3 protein: CSALTGLTPNNEQFF; CDR3 DNA: TGCAGTGCCTTGACAGGGCTTACACCCAACAATGAGCAGTTCTTC
V gene: TRBV5-6; clone size: .; J gene: TRBJ2-7; D gene: TRBD2; CDR3 protein: CASSLSLAGPYEQYF; CDR3 DNA: TGTGCCAGCAGCTTGAGTCTAGCGGGGCCCTACGAGCAGTACTTC
V gene: TRBV10-3; clone size: few; J gene: TRBJ1-1; D gene: .; CDR3 protein: CAISDRGWNTEAFF; CDR3 DNA: TGTGCCATCAGTGACCGGGGATGGAACACTGAAGCTTTCTTT
V gene: TRBV24-1; clone size: .; J gene: TRBJ1-5; D gene: .; CDR3 protein: CATSVAVSNQPQHF; CDR3 DNA: TGTGCCACCAGTGTGGCCGTTAGCAATCAGCCCCAGCATTTT
V gene: TRBV5-1; clone size: few; J gene: TRBJ1-5; D gene: .; CDR3 protein: CTSSPTTGSGNQPQHF; CDR3 DNA: TGCACCAGCAGCCCTACTACAGGGTCGGGCAATCAGCCCCAGCATTTT
V gene: TRBV7-9; clone size: many; J gene: TRBJ2-1; D gene: .; CDR3 protein: CASSSTIYNEQFF; CDR3 DNA: TGTGCCAGCTCCTCGACTATCTACAATGAGCAGTTCTTC
V gene: TRBV29-1; clone size: many; J gene: TRBJ2-1; D gene: .; CDR3 protein: CSVGGANEQFF; CDR3 DNA: TGCAGCGTTGGGGGAGCGAATGAGCAGTTCTTC
V gene: TRBV28; clone size: many; J gene: TRBJ1-4; D gene: .; CDR3 protein: CASRRNTPNEKLFF; CDR3 DNA: TGTGCCAGCAGGCGCAATACGCCTAATGAAAAACTGTTTTTT
V gene: TRBV9; clone size: .; J gene: TRBJ2-1; D gene: TRBD2; CDR3 protein: CASSPRLAGEIYNEQFF; CDR3 DNA: TGTGCCAGCAGCCCGAGACTAGCGGGAGAGATCTACAATGAGCAGTTCTTC
V gene: TRBV30; clone size: few; J gene: TRBJ2-7; D gene: TRBD1; CDR3 protein: CAWSSAGDRLSSYEQYF; CDR3 DNA: TGTGCCTGGAGTTCGGCCGGGGACAGGTTGAGCTCCTACGAGCAGTACTTC
V gene: TRBV2; clone size: many; J gene: TRBJ2-7; D gene: TRBD2; CDR3 protein: CASSVGLAGSYEQYF; CDR3 DNA: TGTGCCAGCAGCGTAGGGCTAGCGGGCTCCTACGAGCAGTACTTC